What follows are 8 T cell receptor beta chains derived from one specimen sequenced in a study of cytomegalovirus exposure and HLA in healthy donors (dated by TCRdb to 2017 to 2019). Libraries were constructed by the immunoSEQ multiplex PCR assay. For the multiplex PCR, a mixture combining 60 forward primers for TCR Vbeta segments and 13 reverse primers for TCR Jbeta segments was used. The source is immuneACCESS, and TCRdb retained only in-frame sequences with V and J called. Part of the clones is not carried over; for the studies checked, unresolved V genes explain less than half of this, and the remainder is unexplained. This sample holds about 200,000 clones; around 80% were observed only once. 1.7% of the sample is held by the ten biggest clonotypes. Sequencing input: PBMCs. The receptors derive from a man aged 50 or older in good health and CMV-seronegative.

This chain joins TRBV11-2 and TRBJ2-4; perhaps TRBD1 as D (5 bases). V dropped 1 base and J dropped 4 bases, with 14 bases sitting between them. The CDR3 is made up of 16 amino acids. The germline gives CDR1 SGHAT, CDR2 FQNNGV. In DNA form, the CDR3 reads TGTGCCAGCAGCTTAGGAGAGGAGACAGCTAAAAACATTCAGTACTTC. Amino acids: CASSLGEETAKNIQYF.

The chain employs TRBV4-2 and TRBJ2-3; the match to TRBD2 covers 11 bases. The CDR3 is made up of 16 amino acids. CDR1 and CDR2 from the germline V gene are LGHNA and YNFKEQ. V dropped 3 bases and J dropped 0; count of bases not matched to a gene: 2. CDR3 nucleotide sequence: TGTGCCAGCAGCCAGGGGACTAGCGGAAGCACAGATACGCAGTATTTT. The encoded protein is CASSQGTSGSTDTQYF.

V and J are TRBV7-9 and TRBJ2-7, with 11 bases that match TRBD2. Looked up from germline, CDR1 is SEHNR and CDR2 is FQNEAQ (reference sequence). V dropped 5 bases and J dropped 5; count of bases not matched to a gene: 8. The CDR3 is 15 amino acids. The CDR3 bases are TGTGCCAGCAGCGAAGGACTAGCGGGTGTGGACGAGCAGTACTTC. Residues: CASSEGLAGVDEQYF. Full variable domain (outside the CDR3, taken from reference TRBV7-9 and TRBJ2-7): DTGVSQNPRHKITKRGQNVTFRCDPISEHNRLYWYRQTLGQGPEFLTYFQNEAQLEKSRLLSDRFSAERPKGSFSTLEIQRTEQGDSAMYLCASSEGLAGVDEQYFGPGTRLTVT.

V and J are TRBV6-5 and TRBJ1-1; D gene ambiguous. The CDR3 runs to 11 residues. Per germline, CDR1 MNHEY and CDR2 SVGAGI. The V and J ends lost 0 bases and 12 bases respectively, with 8 bases between them. The CDR3 loop is CASSYSRVTFF. The CDR3 nucleotides are TGTGCCAGCAGTTACTCGAGGGTAACTTTCTTT.

This clone was counted a single time. The chain links TRBV18 to TRBJ2-1, with 8 bases lining up with TRBD2. The CDR3 covers 15 residues. V was clipped by 3 bases and J by 9 bases; unmatched bases: 10. Germline CDR1 and CDR2: KGHSH and LQKENI. CDR3 protein: CASSPPSGSGSEQFF. The CDR3 DNA reads as TGTGCCAGCTCACCCCCCAGCGGGAGTGGGAGTGAGCAGTTCTTC.

This chain links TRBV5-4 with TRBJ2-7; 8 bases match TRBD1. The ends lost 1 base at V and 2 bases at J; junction bases unmatched: 8. Looked up from germline, CDR1 is SGHNT and CDR2 is YYREEE (reference sequence). The CDR3 is 16 amino acids. CDR3 region: CASSLFGQGTTYEQYF. The CDR3 DNA reads as TGTGCCAGCAGCTTGTTCGGACAGGGAACAACCTACGAGCAGTACTTC. Full variable domain (rest looked up from reference TRBV5-4 and TRBJ2-7): ETGVTQSPTHLIKTRGQQVTLRCSSQSGHNTVSWYQQALGQGPQFIFQYYREEENGRGNFPPRFSGLQFPNYSSELNVNALELDDSALYLCASSLFGQGTTYEQYFGPGTRLTVT.

V is TRBV10-3 and J is TRBJ2-7; possibly TRBD2 for D (6 bases). The CDR3 loop spans 16 amino acids. Germline V gene sequence: CDR1 ENHRY, CDR2 SYGVKD. V shed 6 bases and J shed 2 bases, with 20 bases lying between them. CDR3 loop: CAISQGKTGVAYEQYF. CDR3 nucleotides: TGTGCCATCAGCCAAGGAAAGACGGGGGTTGCCTACGAGCAGTACTTC.

The chain has TRBV4-1 and TRBJ1-2; D is uncertain. Deletions cut 0 bases from V and 8 bases from J, with 10 bases between. The germline V gene has CDR1 MGHRA and CDR2 YSYEKL. The CDR3 length is 13 residues. The CDR3 reads CASSQDGLRGYTF. The CDR3 DNA sequence: TGCGCCAGCAGCCAAGATGGGCTAAGGGGCTACACCTTC.